One and the same sample provided the 9 T cell receptor beta chains below, sequenced in a study of cytomegalovirus exposure and HLA in healthy donors (TCRdb year 2017). The library was generated by the immunoSEQ multiplex PCR assay. Imported from immuneACCESS, the table was reduced by TCRdb to in-frame sequences with V and J called. These copies leave out some clones; in studies compared against another copy, an unresolved V gene accounts for under half, and the cause of the remainder is not known. The sample has some 140,000 clones on record, almost 85% of them singletons. The top ten constitute roughly 1.4% of the sample. Sequencing was carried out using PBMCs. Receptors were obtained from a woman aged 25-40 years in good health and CMV-seronegative.

This rearrangement joins TRBV14 to TRBJ1-2; D remains unclear. Germline CDR1 is SGHDN and CDR2 is FVKESK. Trimming removed 3 bases from V and 2 bases from J, with 16 bases in between. CDR3 length: 16 residues. This CDR3 is CASSHTFRHTNYGYTF. In nucleotides, the CDR3 is TGTGCCAGCAGCCACACCTTTCGACACACCAACTATGGCTACACCTTC.

V and J are TRBV29-1 and TRBJ1-1, with a possible D match to TRBD1 (5 bases). The CDR3 contains 13 residues. Per germline, CDR1 SQVTM and CDR2 ANQGSEA. Deletions cut 5 bases from V and 0 bases from J, with 10 bases between. CDR3 DNA sequence: TGCAGCGTTACCGTGGACATGAACACTGAAGCTTTCTTT. Translation gives CSVTVDMNTEAFF.

The chain combines TRBV27 with TRBJ2-7, with a tentative D call TRBD1 (6 bases). Per germline, CDR1 MNHEY and CDR2 SMNVEV (reference sequence). V was shortened by 5 bases and J by 3 bases, with 17 bases between the two germline ends. The CDR3 is 15 residues long. As DNA, the CDR3 is TGTGCCAGCAGTAATACAGGGTCCTCGTTCTACGAGCAGTACTTC. It codes for CASSNTGSSFYEQYF.

This clone has just one count. V gene TRBV2 combines with J gene TRBJ1-5; the D is unclear. CDR1 SNHLY and CDR2 FYNNEI come from the germline V gene. Trimming pared 5 bases from V and 0 bases from J, leaving 5 bases between. The length of the CDR3 is 13 residues. CDR3 sequence reads: CASSQNSNQPQHF. Here the CDR3 DNA reads TGTGCCAGCAGTCAGAATAGCAATCAGCCCCAGCATTTT.

The chain couples TRBV5-1 to TRBJ2-5; 8 bases match TRBD1. CDR3 size: 15 residues. The germline CDR1 and CDR2 sequences are SGHRS and YFSETQ. V trimming: 1 base; J trimming: 2 bases; junction bases outside the gene matches: 4. This CDR3 is CASSLKGQEQETQYF. Here the CDR3 DNA reads TGCGCCAGCAGCTTGAAGGGACAGGAGCAAGAGACCCAGTACTTC.

The gene calls are TRBV10-3 and TRBJ1-1, with D possibly TRBD1 on 6 matching bases. CDR3 length equals 16 residues. Trimming took 3 bases from V and 1 from J, leaving 15 bases between them. Germline values: CDR1 ENHRY, CDR2 SYGVKD. Here the CDR3 DNA reads TGTGCCATCAGTGAAAGGGGGTGGGAAGGGAACACTGAAGCTTTCTTT. Translated: CAISERGWEGNTEAFF.

The genes are TRBV27 and TRBJ2-5; D gene unclear. The CDR3 sequence is 16 residues long. Between the trimmed V and J ends, which lost 0 bases and 5 bases, there was a span of 16 bases. CDR1 and CDR2 from the germline V gene are MNHEY and SMNVEV (reference sequence). The CDR3 DNA reads TGTGCCAGCAGTTTATCGCCTGACTCCAGAGTGGAGACCCAGTACTTC. Amino acids: CASSLSPDSRVETQYF.

In its sample, this clone was seen a few times. The genes are TRBV2 and TRBJ1-6; D might be TRBD1 (5 bases). With 8 bases removed from V and 7 bases from J, the gap between germline ends came to 12 bases. This CDR3 has 13 amino acids. CDR1 SNHLY and CDR2 FYNNEI come from the germline V gene. CDR3 sequence: CASGQGGNSPLHF. The DNA of the CDR3 is TGTGCCAGCGGGCAGGGAGGCAATTCACCCCTCCACTTT. Full variable domain (outside the CDR3, taken from reference TRBV2 and TRBJ1-6): EPEVTQTPSHQVTQMGQEVILRCVPISNHLYFYWYRQILGQKVEFLVSFYNNEISEKSEIFDDQFSVERPDGSNFTLKIRSTKLEDSAMYFCASGQGGNSPLHFGNGTRLTVT.

Only a few counts were recorded for this clone. The rearrangement links TRBV5-4 to TRBJ2-7; a possible D gene is TRBD1 (5 bases). V lost 2 bases, J lost 3 bases, and 9 bases lay in between. The CDR3 contains 13 residues. Germline CDR1 and CDR2: SGHNT and YYREEE (reference sequence). CDR3 sequence reads: CASSLQVNYEQYF. CDR3 in DNA: TGTGCCAGCAGCTTACAGGTAAACTACGAGCAGTACTTC.